This T cell receptor (beta chain) was retrieved from a study of blood T cell repertoires in COVID-19. At the level of the study: Specimens from acute and convalescent COVID-19 originated in the United States, Italy and Spain. PBMCs, B-cell-depleted T cells, or T cells were the source of the cDNA or gDNA that made up the material.

V shed 5 bases and J shed 4 bases, with 22 bases lying between them. Germline V gene sequence: CDR1 MNHNY, CDR2 SVGAGI (reference sequence). This CDR3 has 17 amino acids. In the authors' methods: Scientists estimated how many nucleated cells there were by amplifying reference gene primers. The data were produced by immunoSEQ multiplex PCR, yet TCRdb's version contains in-frame clones alone and is incomplete. V, J and clone size were drawn from that table, and D and trimming were deduced from the DNA. The sample shows roughly 76,000 clones, roughly 85% of them seen only once. The chain is built from TRBV6-6 and TRBJ2-3; possibly TRBD2 for D (5 bases). This TCR was sampled from a man aged 30 to 39 with acute or convalescent COVID-19. The sequenced sample was peripheral blood. The CDR3: CASSPLRLTALPDTQYF. In nucleotides, the CDR3 is TGTGCCAGCAGTCCTCTAAGACTAACAGCGCTTCCAGATACGCAGTATTTT.